This T cell receptor beta chain was sequenced in a study of shared clonotypes between healthy human individuals. Study-level information: The donor group consisted of two women and three men, aged 18 to 49. The study's findings and limits: In having few donors, the study represented limited genetic and exposure-history diversity.

The CDR3 is 15 residues long. Germline values: CDR1 SGHAT, CDR2 FQNNGV. With 0 bases removed from V and 4 bases from J, the gap between germline ends came to 11 bases. The deep-level immunoSEQ assay was used. Around 30,000 T cell genomes, or approximately 280 ng DNA, went into unsorted PBMC replicate PCRs. Using immunoSEQ multiplex PCR, the repertoire was profiled, and TCRdb retains in-frame clones only, with some absent. The data contain 450,000 to 500,000 clones, less than 80% of them singletons. With regard to this clone: Its matching antigen is unknown.

The clonotype originates from a woman between 40 and 55 years old in good health. Some clones in this sample may be carry-over from other donors' samples. Sample: PBMCs. The rearrangement links TRBV11-2 to TRBJ2-3; D could derive from TRBD1 or TRBD2 (5 bases each). The CDR3 DNA follows: TGTGCCAGCAGCTTAGATGGGACCCACCCAGATACGCAGTATTTT. Its translation: CASSLDGTHPDTQYF. Together with reference TRBV11-2 and TRBJ2-3, the CDR3 gives the full variable domain: EAGVAQSPRYKIIEKRQSVAFWCNPISGHATLYWYQQILGQGPKLLIQFQNNGVVDDSQLPKDRFSAERLKGVDSTLKIQPAKLEDSAVYLCASSLDGTHPDTQYFGPGTRLTVL.